This paragraph reports one TCR beta chain. Its antigen remains unknown. This sample stems from a study of shared clonotypes between healthy human individuals. Using immunoSEQ multiplex PCR, the repertoire was profiled, and TCRdb retains in-frame clones only, with some absent. The table has about 2 million clones, approximately 95% seen once. Study outcomes and limitations: In a few donors, around 5.5% of naive CD4 clonotypes appeared in common. Clonotypes shared by all four sorted-subset donors had higher generation probabilities than non-shared clonotypes. Researchers sampled only blood; tissue repertoires likely differ.

It was CD45RO-negative cells, positively selected for CCR7, that made up naive CD8 cells, with terminally differentiated effector memory CD45RA+ cells excluded. There were only Caucasian adults among the donors, and all lived in Nashville, Tennessee. Sequenced material: naive CD8+ T cells sorted from blood. The receptor's source is a man between 18 and 35 years old in good health.

The CDR3 protein is CSVLIGPEQYF. The CDR3 bases are TGCAGCGTCCTCATTGGGCCTGAGCAGTACTTC. V and J are TRBV29-1 and TRBJ2-7; no clear D gene. This CDR3 spans 11 amino acids. The V end lost 6 bases, the J end lost 7 bases, and 13 bases lay between the germline ends. The V gene's germline CDR1 is SQVTM and CDR2 ANQGSEA.